A selection of T cell receptor beta chains follows, all from one sample in a study of cytomegalovirus exposure and HLA in healthy donors. Clones were read by immunoSEQ multiplex PCR, and TCRdb kept only the in-frame ones, dropping some. The sample records some 240,000 clones, around 87% being singletons. The sample comprised PBMCs. The receptors originated from a woman between 18 and 29 years old in good health and CMV-seropositive. Both conserved end residues are part of each CDR3. The order of the fields is V gene, clone size, J gene, D gene, CDR3 DNA, CDR3 protein. The D gene is left open where the match is weak. Some rows mark clone size as missing; the rest say once, few, many or name a class of expanded clone.

v_call: TRBV7-3
clone_size: -
j_call: TRBJ2-3
d_call: -
cdr3_nt: TGTGCCAGCAGCTATAGCGGTCCTGCAGATACGCAGTATTTT
cdr3_aa: CASSYSGPADTQYF

v_call: TRBV6-6
clone_size: -
j_call: TRBJ2-7
d_call: -
cdr3_nt: TGTGCCAGCAGTGAGGACTACGCCTACGAGCAGTACTTC
cdr3_aa: CASSEDYAYEQYF

v_call: TRBV2
clone_size: -
j_call: TRBJ2-2
d_call: -
cdr3_nt: TGTGCCAGCACCGCGACAGTGAACACCGGGGAGCTGTTTTTT
cdr3_aa: CASTATVNTGELFF

v_call: TRBV5-4
clone_size: -
j_call: TRBJ2-7
d_call: TRBD1
cdr3_nt: TGTGCCAGCAGCTTGGCCGGGACAGGTATAGACGAGCAGTACTTC
cdr3_aa: CASSLAGTGIDEQYF

v_call: TRBV9
clone_size: -
j_call: TRBJ2-3
d_call: TRBD2
cdr3_nt: TGTGCCAGCAGCGCGGGACAGCGGGAGGCCGTAAATACGCAGTATTTT
cdr3_aa: CASSAGQREAVNTQYF

v_call: TRBV9
clone_size: -
j_call: TRBJ2-7
d_call: TRBD2
cdr3_nt: TGTGCCAGCAGCGTAACTTCGACTAGCCCCACCTACGAGCAGTACTTC
cdr3_aa: CASSVTSTSPTYEQYF

v_call: TRBV5-1
clone_size: -
j_call: TRBJ2-2
d_call: TRBD2
cdr3_nt: TGCGCCAGCAGCCTCCGGACTAGCGGGAGAGTCGGGGAGCTGTTTTTT
cdr3_aa: CASSLRTSGRVGELFF

v_call: TRBV7-7
clone_size: few
j_call: TRBJ2-7
d_call: TRBD2
cdr3_nt: TGTGCCAGCAGCTCGACTAGCGGGAGCGGCGAGCAGTACTTC
cdr3_aa: CASSSTSGSGEQYF

v_call: TRBV29-1
clone_size: -
j_call: TRBJ1-4
d_call: -
cdr3_nt: TGCAGCGTGGGTGACTCACTCCCCGGGGAAAAACTGTTTTTT
cdr3_aa: CSVGDSLPGEKLFF

v_call: TRBV10-2
clone_size: -
j_call: TRBJ2-7
d_call: TRBD2
cdr3_nt: TGCGCCAGCAGCCTACTAGCGGAGAGCTCCTACGAGCAGTACTTC
cdr3_aa: CASSLLAESSYEQYF

v_call: TRBV5-1
clone_size: -
j_call: TRBJ1-5
d_call: -
cdr3_nt: TGCGCCAGCAGCCCAGACAGTAGCAATCAGCCCCAGCATTTT
cdr3_aa: CASSPDSSNQPQHF

v_call: TRBV29-1
clone_size: -
j_call: TRBJ2-1
d_call: -
cdr3_nt: TGCAGCGCAGGGGTCAATGAGCAGTTCTTC
cdr3_aa: CSAGVNEQFF

v_call: TRBV28
clone_size: -
j_call: TRBJ1-2
d_call: -
cdr3_nt: TGTGCCAGCCATGAGGCGGGCGACTATGGCTACACCTTC
cdr3_aa: CASHEAGDYGYTF

v_call: TRBV29-1
clone_size: -
j_call: TRBJ2-7
d_call: TRBD1
cdr3_nt: TGCAGCGGATTAATCCGACAGGGTGGGTCCTACGAGCAGTACTTC
cdr3_aa: CSGLIRQGGSYEQYF

v_call: TRBV27
clone_size: -
j_call: TRBJ2-1
d_call: TRBD2
cdr3_nt: TGTGCCAGCAGCCGCCGACTAGCGGGAGGGTATAATGAGCAGTTCTTC
cdr3_aa: CASSRRLAGGYNEQFF

v_call: TRBV7-6
clone_size: -
j_call: TRBJ2-3
d_call: -
cdr3_nt: TGTGCCAGCAGCTTAGCGCAGACACCCACAGGCACAGATACGCAGTATTTT
cdr3_aa: CASSLAQTPTGTDTQYF

v_call: TRBV27
clone_size: -
j_call: TRBJ2-7
d_call: TRBD2
cdr3_nt: TGTGCCAGCAGTCCCCGGACTAGCGGGATATCCTACGAGCAGTACTTC
cdr3_aa: CASSPRTSGISYEQYF

v_call: TRBV9
clone_size: -
j_call: TRBJ2-3
d_call: TRBD2
cdr3_nt: TGTGCCAGCAGCGTAGTTGTAGCGGGAAGCACAGATACGCAGTATTTT
cdr3_aa: CASSVVVAGSTDTQYF

v_call: TRBV18
clone_size: -
j_call: TRBJ1-1
d_call: -
cdr3_nt: TGTGCCAGCTCACCTAGTGTCCGCCCGAACACTGAAGCTTTCTTT
cdr3_aa: CASSPSVRPNTEAFF

v_call: TRBV15
clone_size: -
j_call: TRBJ2-1
d_call: TRBD2
cdr3_nt: TGTGCCACCAGCGAAGGGCTAGCGGGAGGTGACGAGCAGTTCTTC
cdr3_aa: CATSEGLAGGDEQFF

v_call: TRBV2
clone_size: -
j_call: TRBJ1-4
d_call: -
cdr3_nt: TGTGCCAGCAGCCCGGAGGGGATCGGGGATGAAAAACTGTTTTTT
cdr3_aa: CASSPEGIGDEKLFF

v_call: TRBV5-6
clone_size: -
j_call: TRBJ1-1
d_call: -
cdr3_nt: TGTGCCAGCAGCTTCCTCGGGGCTGAAGCTTTCTTT
cdr3_aa: CASSFLGAEAFF

v_call: TRBV4-1
clone_size: -
j_call: TRBJ1-5
d_call: -
cdr3_nt: TGCGCCAGCAGCCAAGGAGGGAAAGGTTTTAAGCAGCCCCAGCATTTT
cdr3_aa: CASSQGGKGFKQPQHF

v_call: TRBV28
clone_size: -
j_call: TRBJ1-4
d_call: TRBD1
cdr3_nt: TGTGCCAGCAGTCCGGGACAGACCTATGAAAAACTGTTTTTT
cdr3_aa: CASSPGQTYEKLFF

v_call: TRBV27
clone_size: -
j_call: TRBJ1-1
d_call: TRBD1
cdr3_nt: TGTGCCAGCAGCGTTGGACAGGGAATGAACACTGAAGCTTTCTTT
cdr3_aa: CASSVGQGMNTEAFF

v_call: TRBV10-3
clone_size: -
j_call: TRBJ2-5
d_call: -
cdr3_nt: TGTGCCATCAAAAACGACAGCCAAGAGACCCAGTACTTC
cdr3_aa: CAIKNDSQETQYF

v_call: TRBV5-1
clone_size: -
j_call: TRBJ1-5
d_call: TRBD1
cdr3_nt: TGCGCCAGCAGCCGGGACAGGAATCAGCCCCAGCATTTT
cdr3_aa: CASSRDRNQPQHF

v_call: TRBV5-1
clone_size: -
j_call: TRBJ2-1
d_call: TRBD2
cdr3_nt: TGCGCCAGCAGCTTACAGACTAGCGGTGGAGACCGCTACAATGAGCAGTTCTTC
cdr3_aa: CASSLQTSGGDRYNEQFF

v_call: TRBV28
clone_size: -
j_call: TRBJ2-3
d_call: TRBD1
cdr3_nt: TGTGCCAGCAGTTTAAGGGGGCGCACAGATACGCAGTATTTT
cdr3_aa: CASSLRGRTDTQYF

v_call: TRBV19
clone_size: -
j_call: TRBJ1-1
d_call: -
cdr3_nt: TGTGCCAGTAGTATAGATCGATTTTCGGTGGCTTTCTTT
cdr3_aa: CASSIDRFSVAFF

v_call: TRBV11-3
clone_size: -
j_call: TRBJ1-2
d_call: TRBD1
cdr3_nt: TGTGCCAGCAGCTACCCACTACAGGGGAGATCTCTCTACTATGGCTACACCTTC
cdr3_aa: CASSYPLQGRSLYYGYTF

v_call: TRBV10-3
clone_size: -
j_call: TRBJ2-1
d_call: TRBD2
cdr3_nt: TGTGCCCTTTCAATAGGCGGGAGGCCTGATAATGAGCAGTTCTTC
cdr3_aa: CALSIGGRPDNEQFF

v_call: TRBV9
clone_size: -
j_call: TRBJ2-7
d_call: TRBD1
cdr3_nt: TGTGCCAGCAGTTCCGAGCTAGGGGGCTCCGGACAGGGGTCCTACGAGCAGTACTTC
cdr3_aa: CASSSELGGSGQGSYEQYF

v_call: TRBV7-6
clone_size: -
j_call: TRBJ2-1
d_call: TRBD2
cdr3_nt: TGTGCCAGCAGCTCCCGGGGTAGCGGGAGCTATGAGCAGTTCTTC
cdr3_aa: CASSSRGSGSYEQFF

v_call: TRBV7-6
clone_size: -
j_call: TRBJ2-1
d_call: TRBD2
cdr3_nt: TGTGCCAGCAGCTTAGGGCCGCCGTTAGCGGGAGCGCGGGAGCAGTTCTTC
cdr3_aa: CASSLGPPLAGAREQFF

v_call: TRBV4-1
clone_size: -
j_call: TRBJ2-1
d_call: -
cdr3_nt: TGCGCCAGCAGCCAACCTACGACTAGGCCCCATGAGCAGTTCTTC
cdr3_aa: CASSQPTTRPHEQFF

v_call: TRBV6-6
clone_size: few
j_call: TRBJ1-4
d_call: TRBD1
cdr3_nt: TGTGCCAGCAGTCCGAGCACAGGGGATAATGAAAAACTGTTTTTT
cdr3_aa: CASSPSTGDNEKLFF

v_call: TRBV11-1
clone_size: -
j_call: TRBJ2-5
d_call: -
cdr3_nt: TGTGCCAGCAGCTTATGGGCCACGGAGACCCAGTACTTC
cdr3_aa: CASSLWATETQYF

v_call: TRBV29-1
clone_size: -
j_call: TRBJ1-1
d_call: TRBD1
cdr3_nt: TGCAGCGTTGAGGGGACAGGGGGCCAGCACACTGAAGCTTTCTTT
cdr3_aa: CSVEGTGGQHTEAFF

v_call: TRBV7-7
clone_size: -
j_call: TRBJ1-3
d_call: TRBD1
cdr3_nt: TGTGCCAGCGACCCGGGACAGATCCCAGTGAACTCTGGAAACACCATATATTTT
cdr3_aa: CASDPGQIPVNSGNTIYF

v_call: TRBV19
clone_size: few
j_call: TRBJ1-5
d_call: -
cdr3_nt: TGTGCCAGTAGTATATCAATTAGGGGCCTAGGGCCCCAGCATTTT
cdr3_aa: CASSISIRGLGPQHF

v_call: TRBV25-1
clone_size: few
j_call: TRBJ2-2
d_call: -
cdr3_nt: TGTGCCAGCAGTGAGTTGACAAACACCGGGGAGCTGTTTTTT
cdr3_aa: CASSELTNTGELFF

v_call: TRBV11-2
clone_size: -
j_call: TRBJ1-1
d_call: TRBD1
cdr3_nt: TGTGCCAGCAGCTGGGGACAGGGTAGCGGAGCTTTCTTT
cdr3_aa: CASSWGQGSGAFF

v_call: TRBV21-1
clone_size: few
j_call: TRBJ1-2
d_call: -
cdr3_nt: TGTGCCAGCAGCAAGGGGACTACCAAGGACTATGGCTACACCTTC
cdr3_aa: CASSKGTTKDYGYTF

v_call: TRBV28
clone_size: -
j_call: TRBJ2-7
d_call: TRBD1
cdr3_nt: TGTGCCAGCAGTTCCCGGGACAGGCCTTTAACGGGGGAGCAGTACTTC
cdr3_aa: CASSSRDRPLTGEQYF

v_call: TRBV9
clone_size: -
j_call: TRBJ2-7
d_call: -
cdr3_nt: TGTGCCAGCAGCGGCAGTGTTTTTCTTTCCGAGCAGTACTTC
cdr3_aa: CASSGSVFLSEQYF

v_call: TRBV28
clone_size: -
j_call: TRBJ2-6
d_call: -
cdr3_nt: TGTGCCAGCAGTTTACCTGGGAGCGGGCGGTGGGACGTCCTGACTTTC
cdr3_aa: CASSLPGSGRWDVLTF

v_call: TRBV30
clone_size: once
j_call: TRBJ2-5
d_call: -
cdr3_nt: TGTGCCTGGAGGAAGGCTAGCGCCCAAGAGACCCAGTACTTC
cdr3_aa: CAWRKASAQETQYF

v_call: TRBV5-1
clone_size: few
j_call: TRBJ1-1
d_call: -
cdr3_nt: TGCGCCAGCAGCTTCGGACAGATGAACACTGAAGCTTTCTTT
cdr3_aa: CASSFGQMNTEAFF

v_call: TRBV7-8
clone_size: -
j_call: TRBJ1-1
d_call: TRBD1
cdr3_nt: TGTGCCAGCAGCTTAAGGGACAGGGGAAGCGACACTGAAGCTTTCTTT
cdr3_aa: CASSLRDRGSDTEAFF

v_call: TRBV5-1
clone_size: -
j_call: TRBJ2-1
d_call: TRBD2
cdr3_nt: TGCGCCAGCAGCTTGGTCCTAGCGGGGTCATACAATGAGCAGTTCTTC
cdr3_aa: CASSLVLAGSYNEQFF

v_call: TRBV19
clone_size: -
j_call: TRBJ1-2
d_call: TRBD1
cdr3_nt: TGTGCCAGTAGGGACAGGGTGGTGTTTGGCTACACCTTC
cdr3_aa: CASRDRVVFGYTF

v_call: TRBV29-1
clone_size: -
j_call: TRBJ2-5
d_call: TRBD2
cdr3_nt: TGCAGCGTTGGGCGGGAGGTTGAGACCCAGTACTTC
cdr3_aa: CSVGREVETQYF

v_call: TRBV11-2
clone_size: -
j_call: TRBJ2-7
d_call: TRBD1
cdr3_nt: TGTGCCAGCAGTCCCGGGACAGAGAGCTCCTACGAGCAGTACTTC
cdr3_aa: CASSPGTESSYEQYF

v_call: TRBV27
clone_size: -
j_call: TRBJ2-7
d_call: -
cdr3_nt: TGTGCCAGCAGTTTGGGAGCCGGGGTCAGCTTCTCCTACGAGCAGTACTTC
cdr3_aa: CASSLGAGVSFSYEQYF

v_call: TRBV7-9
clone_size: -
j_call: TRBJ2-7
d_call: -
cdr3_nt: TGTGCCAGCAGCTCTTACTACGAGCAGTACTTC
cdr3_aa: CASSSYYEQYF

v_call: TRBV13
clone_size: -
j_call: TRBJ1-2
d_call: TRBD1
cdr3_nt: TGTGCCAGCAGCGTAGGCACAGGGGGCAACTATGGCTACACCTTC
cdr3_aa: CASSVGTGGNYGYTF

v_call: TRBV5-6
clone_size: -
j_call: TRBJ1-1
d_call: -
cdr3_nt: TGTGCCAGCAGCTTGGCCTTTAGTCCCATTAACACTGAAGCTTTCTTT
cdr3_aa: CASSLAFSPINTEAFF

v_call: TRBV10-1
clone_size: -
j_call: TRBJ2-3
d_call: -
cdr3_nt: TGCGCCAGCAGCACAGGGTTTGGTGTGTGGGATACGCAGTATTTT
cdr3_aa: CASSTGFGVWDTQYF

v_call: TRBV5-1
clone_size: -
j_call: TRBJ2-1
d_call: -
cdr3_nt: TGCGCCAGCAGCTCCGGTCCAAGCTCCTACAATGAGCAGTTCTTC
cdr3_aa: CASSSGPSSYNEQFF